This T cell receptor (beta chain) was observed in a study of identical twins (dated by TCRdb to about 2016). About the full investigation: To test whether fetal clonotypes persist, this study deep-sequenced TCR alpha and beta repertoires from monozygotic twins, from unrelated adults of various ages, and from cord blood. To rule out contamination, replicate twin experiments were performed at different times with different library preparation protocols. The research as a whole found: The excess sharing between twins in beta out-of-frame sequences was weaker because fewer shared sequences reduced the signal-to-noise ratio. In monozygotic twins, out-of-frame TCR alpha sharing was systematically underestimated by recombination models, although the models agreed with sharing between unrelated individuals. Invariant T cells such as MAIT and iNKT could partly confound zero-insertion analyses, though diverse VJ usage argued against this for most clonotypes. Compared with coincidental sharing between unrelated individuals, an excess of low generation-probability sequences was observed among out-of-frame TCR alpha sequences shared between twins. Abundant cord blood beta clonotypes carried fewer insertions; young adult naive repertoires showed a weaker similar trend, while memory repertoires showed none. Because the same donors could not be followed over many years, conclusions were based on cross-sectional statistical analysis.

Library creation used 5' RACE. Sequenced on an Illumina HiSeq 2000. Template switching added a universal primer binding site, and the final cDNA carried a unique molecular identifier that allowed TCR cDNA molecules to be counted accurately. First-strand cDNA for TCR alpha and beta chains was synthesized from specific primers in the conserved constant-segment region. To control for contamination, each cDNA library was double barcoded with a SMART-Mk sample barcode plus Illumina barcodes. TruSeq adapter sequences and Illumina sample barcodes were added in two successive PCR steps. TCR alpha and beta cDNA libraries were sequenced on the Illumina HiSeq platform with custom primers. On the study's bioinformatics: MiGEC was used to process raw reads and extract unique molecular identifiers, and MiXCR was used to find CDR3 positions. For each individual, recombination models were inferred using an EM algorithm with the repgenHMM and IGoR tools. The analysis of shared clonotypes was done with the tcR package in R, with sharing normalized by the product of cloneset sizes. To study raw recombination free of thymic and clonal selection effects, out-of-frame nonproductive sequences were analyzed. TCRdb reanalyzed the raw reads on its own, using fastp at Q25 for trimming and MiXCR for clone calling, and kept in-frame beta chains. Under each unique CDR3 protein, matching rows form one entry showing the most common genes and DNA. Here the V and J calls rest on TCRdb's processing, not on the authors' analysis. Recorded for this sample are 300,000 or so distinct CDR3 sequences; roughly 9.7% of them occurred a single time. Approximately 6.6% of the sample goes to the ten largest clones.

Spanning cysteine to phenylalanine, the CDR3 consists of 13 amino acids. CDR3 DNA only is kept here, 39 bases in frame from base 1. V is pared back by 11 bases and J by 3 bases, with 16 bases lying between the germline termini. For CDR1 and CDR2, the germline V gene lists SNHLY and FYNNEI. All donors were healthy Caucasians. The twin cohort consisted of three pairs of female monozygotic twins, all aged 18 to 29 years. CD4+ and CD8+ T cell populations were isolated with positive isolation kits from Invitrogen. As for this clonotype: The antigen it binds to is not known. No much larger clone exists at a distance of one base, and base qualities are not known.

These data were also filed under a second study, of yellow fever vaccine responses in identical twins. The second investigation adds: The authors reported that the T cell response to vaccination in identical twins appeared partly convergent and partly personalized. The study precisely tracked vaccine-responding T cell clones in identical twins.

The receptor's source is a woman aged 18 to 35 in good health. Sequencing was done on a sample of CD8+ T cells sorted from blood. The chain links TRBV2 with TRBJ1-1; the D gene is unclear. The bases read TGTGCCTCCCCGGCTGGTGCGGACACTGAAGCTTTCTTT. It encodes CASPAGADTEAFF.